The 2 T cell receptor beta chains given below trace back to one sample, sequenced in a study of shared clonotypes between healthy human individuals. Sequencing used immunoSEQ multiplex PCR; TCRdb keeps in-frame clones, though not all of them. This sample yields about 990,000 clones, of which approximately 80% are seen a single time; roughly 0.65% belongs to the top ten. What was sequenced was memory CD4+ T cells from PBMCs. Subset noted: CD45RA-negative fraction. These receptors came from a man aged 18 to 35 in good health. Some clones in this sample may be carry-over from other donors' samples.

This clone was seen a handful of times. The gene calls are TRBV6-4 and TRBJ2-2; tentatively, D is TRBD1 (5 bases). The V gene's germline CDR1 is MRHNA and CDR2 SNTAGT. The CDR3 contains 15 residues. The germline V and J ends were trimmed by 6 bases and 7 bases, with 18 bases remaining between them. CDR3 nucleotide sequence: TGTGCCAGCAGCGCACTCCCAGGGAATGACGGGGAGCTGTTTTTT. Translating gives CASSALPGNDGELFF.

CDR3 coding DNA: TGTGCCAGCAGTGGGGCCCAACGGGGCAATGAGCAGTTCTTC. Translating gives CASSGAQRGNEQFF. The chain combines TRBV2 with TRBJ2-1; D possibly corresponds to TRBD2 (5 bases). The CDR3 sequence is 14 residues long. The germline V gene encodes CDR1 SNHLY and CDR2 FYNNEI. V was trimmed by 4 bases and J by 6 bases, leaving 13 bases between them.